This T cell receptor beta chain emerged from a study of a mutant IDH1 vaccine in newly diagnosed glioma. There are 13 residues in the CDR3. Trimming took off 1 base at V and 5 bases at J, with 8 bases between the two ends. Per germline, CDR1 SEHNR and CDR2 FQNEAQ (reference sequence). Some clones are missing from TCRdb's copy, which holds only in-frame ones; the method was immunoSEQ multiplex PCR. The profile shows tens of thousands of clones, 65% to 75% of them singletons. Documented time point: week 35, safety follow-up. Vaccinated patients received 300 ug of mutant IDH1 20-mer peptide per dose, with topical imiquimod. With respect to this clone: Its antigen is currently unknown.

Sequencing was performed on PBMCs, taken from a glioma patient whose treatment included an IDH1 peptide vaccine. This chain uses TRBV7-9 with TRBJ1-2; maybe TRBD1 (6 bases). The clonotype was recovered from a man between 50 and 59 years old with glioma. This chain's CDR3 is CASSLDRDYGYTF. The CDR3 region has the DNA TGTGCCAGCAGCTTAGACAGGGATTATGGCTACACCTTC. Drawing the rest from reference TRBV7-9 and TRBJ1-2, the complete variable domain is DTGVSQNPRHKITKRGQNVTFRCDPISEHNRLYWYRQTLGQGPEFLTYFQNEAQLEKSRLLSDRFSAERPKGSFSTLEIQRTEQGDSAMYLCASSLDRDYGYTFGSGTRLTVV.